Below are 21 T cell receptor beta chains sequenced from a single sample in a study of control samples from healthy donors and cancer patients. Measured with immunoSEQ multiplex PCR; TCRdb has only the in-frame clones, and not every one. The sample lists about 89,000 clones; roughly 84% were seen once. Sequenced input: blood. The receptor source for this set is a woman in her forties in good health.

The rearrangement joins TRBV3-1 (or the pseudogene TRBV3-2) to TRBJ2-5, with D possibly matching TRBD1 (6 bases). The ends were cut back, 3 bases at V and 3 bases at J, with 14 bases in the middle. The CDR3 sequence is 15 residues long. Germline V gene data show CDR1 as LGHDT and CDR2 as YNNKEL (reference sequence). CDR3 DNA: TGTGCCAGCAGCCACACGGACAGTTCAGAAGAGACCCAGTACTTC. This codes for CASSHTDSSEETQYF.

The chain links TRBV9 to TRBJ2-3; D tentatively fits TRBD1 or TRBD2 (6 bases each). V shed 2 bases and J shed 6 bases, with 25 bases lying between them. Germline assignment: CDR1 SGDLS and CDR2 YYNGEE. The CDR3 length is 18 residues. The CDR3 loop reads CASSVRKGGRILSDTQYF. The DNA for the CDR3 is TGTGCCAGCAGCGTCAGAAAGGGGGGCCGGATCTTGTCTGATACGCAGTATTTT.

The chain couples TRBV7-3 to TRBJ2-3, with D possibly TRBD2 on 5 matching bases. The CDR3 has 12 amino acids. Germline lookup yields CDR1 SGHTA and CDR2 FQGTGA. V lost 5 bases to trimming and J lost 2 bases, with 5 bases between them. CDR3: CASSDYTDTQYF. CDR3 nucleotide sequence: TGTGCCAGCAGCGACTACACAGATACGCAGTATTTT. Full variable domain (missing parts from reference TRBV7-3 and TRBJ2-3): GAGVSQTPSNKVTEKGKYVELRCDPISGHTALYWYRQSLGQGPEFLIYFQGTGAADDSGLPNDRFFAVRPEGSVSTLKIQRTERGDSAVYLCASSDYTDTQYFGPGTRLTVL.

The rearrangement links TRBV6-2 or TRBV6-3 to TRBJ1-4; 12 bases map to TRBD1. Trimming cost V 6 bases and J 4 bases; bases outside gene matches: 12. Germline CDR1 and CDR2: MNHEY and SVGEGT. The CDR3 is 18 residues long. Written as DNA, the CDR3 is TGTGCCAGCAGCCCTACCGCCGGGACAGGGGGCGATAATGAAAAACTGTTTTTT. Amino acids: CASSPTAGTGGDNEKLFF.

In its sample, this clone was seen once. V gene TRBV20-1 combines with J gene TRBJ1-1; D gene ambiguous. This CDR3 comprises 10 residues. Trimming took 3 bases from V and 3 from J, leaving 2 bases between them. Germline CDR1 and CDR2: DFQATT and SNEGSKA (reference sequence). The CDR3 here is CSARDTEAFF. The CDR3 DNA reads TGCAGTGCTAGGGACACTGAAGCTTTCTTT.

This chain uses TRBV3-1 (or the pseudogene TRBV3-2) with TRBJ2-3, with 10 bases fitting TRBD2. The CDR3 sequence is 17 residues long. V lost 0 bases to trimming and J lost 0 bases; unmatched junction nucleotides: 3. CDR1 and CDR2 (germline): LGHDT, YNNKEL (reference sequence). Written as DNA, the CDR3 is TGTGCCAGCAGCCAAGAGCTAGCGGGGGCCAGCACAGATACGCAGTATTTT. As protein: CASSQELAGASTDTQYF.

The V and J genes are TRBV24-1 and TRBJ2-1, with TRBD2 matching 8 bases. Germline CDR1 reads KGHDR; CDR2 reads SFDVKD. CDR3 size: 15 residues. The J segment lost 9 bases and the V segment lost 4 bases, leaving 10 bases of the junction unmatched. The CDR3 reads CATSEGSGEVGEQFF. In DNA, the CDR3 is TGTGCCACCAGTGAGGGTAGCGGGGAAGTTGGTGAGCAGTTCTTC.

The chain joins TRBV7-3 to TRBJ2-1; D assignment may be TRBD1 or TRBD2 (5 bases each). The CDR3 is 15 amino acids. V shed 2 bases and J shed 9 bases, with 17 bases lying between them. The germline CDR1 and CDR2 sequences are SGHTA and FQGTGA. CDR3 region: CASSLALTGGSEQFF. In DNA, the CDR3 is TGTGCCAGCAGCTTAGCCTTGACTGGGGGAAGTGAGCAGTTCTTC.

The V call is TRBV6-4, the J call TRBJ1-1; D is perhaps TRBD1 (6 bases). CDR1 and CDR2 from the germline V gene are MRHNA and SNTAGT. The CDR3 has 14 amino acids. Trimming stripped 6 bases from V and 4 bases from J, with 15 bases between. The CDR3 is CASRRGGGSTEAFF. CDR3 nucleotide sequence: TGTGCCAGCAGGAGAGGGGGGGGTTCCACTGAAGCTTTCTTT.

The V gene is TRBV5-6, the J gene TRBJ2-7; D gene ambiguous. Trimming removed 0 bases at V and 1 base at J, with 11 bases between. CDR3 size: 15 residues. From germline, CDR1 is SGHDT and CDR2 YYEEEE. Written as DNA, the CDR3 is TGTGCCAGCAGCTTGGACCCAGTCAGTTCCTACGAGCAGTACTTC. Residues: CASSLDPVSSYEQYF.

The V and J genes are TRBV28 and TRBJ1-5, with D possibly matching TRBD1 (5 bases). CDR1 is MDHEN, CDR2 SYDVKM, per germline. The CDR3 sequence is 13 residues long. Trimming cost V 4 bases and J 7 bases, with 11 bases left between them. CDR3 bases: TGTGCCAGCAGTTCGGGGGAAGACCAGCCCCAGCATTTT. Residues: CASSSGEDQPQHF.

The V call is TRBV10-1, the J call TRBJ2-2, with TRBD2 matching 8 bases. Germline-derived CDR1 and CDR2 are WNHNN and SYGVQD (reference sequence). The length of the CDR3 is 14 residues. Trimming at V came to 2 bases and at J to 6 bases, leaving 2 bases not matched to a gene. The CDR3 here is CASSEGLAAGELFF. The CDR3 bases are TGCGCCAGCAGTGAGGGACTAGCCGCCGGGGAGCTGTTTTTT.

The CDR3 coding sequence is TGTGCCCCTCGGGCCAGGGAGGGCACTGAAGCTTTCTTT. Translating it yields CAPRAREGTEAFF. V is TRBV2 and J is TRBJ1-1, with D possibly matching TRBD1 (5 bases). V gave up 11 bases and J gave up 4 bases, with 17 bases separating them. Per the germline V gene, CDR1 is SNHLY and CDR2 is FYNNEI. The CDR3 runs 13 residues.

The chain carries TRBV10-3 and TRBJ2-7; D may be TRBD2 (6 bases). Germline-derived CDR1 and CDR2 are ENHRY and SYGVKD. There are 12 residues in the CDR3. V was trimmed by 5 bases and J by 3 bases, leaving 8 bases between them. The CDR3 spells CAISPEGYEQYF. CDR3 nucleotide sequence: TGTGCCATCAGTCCGGAGGGCTACGAGCAGTACTTC.

The chain links TRBV9 to TRBJ2-7; TRBD1 aligns across 9 bases. The V gene end was trimmed by 2 bases and the J gene end by 5 bases; junction bases not matched to a gene: 8. Germline loops: CDR1 SGDLS, CDR2 YYNGEE. The CDR3 length is 15 residues. The CDR3 region is CASSVQGTGLDEQYF. The CDR3 DNA follows: TGTGCCAGCAGCGTCCAGGGGACAGGGCTTGACGAGCAGTACTTC.

This clone was found many times. The V gene is TRBV14, the J gene TRBJ1-2; D gene unclear. CDR1 is SGHDN, CDR2 FVKESK, per germline. The CDR3 contains 13 residues. V lost 2 bases to trimming and J lost 4 bases, with 8 bases between them. CDR3: CASSQSDFYGYTF. CDR3 DNA: TGTGCCAGCAGCCAAAGTGACTTCTATGGCTACACCTTC.

A single count supports this clone. V gene TRBV7-2 combines with J gene TRBJ1-3; D is perhaps TRBD1 (5 bases). The germline CDR1 and CDR2 sequences are SGHTA and FQGNSA. The CDR3 extends over 18 amino acids. V lost 4 bases, J lost 0 bases, and 19 bases lay in between. The CDR3 coding sequence is TGTGCCAGCAGCTCCCGGGACGGACCCTTTCTCTCTGGAAACACCATATATTTT. This codes for CASSSRDGPFLSGNTIYF.

V gene TRBV3-1 (or the pseudogene TRBV3-2) combines with J gene TRBJ1-2, with D hard to call. V was pared by 0 bases and J by 5 bases, with 7 bases between. CDR3 length: 13 amino acids. CDR1 LGHDT and CDR2 YNNKEL come from the germline V gene (reference sequence). For the CDR3, the DNA is TGTGCCAGCAGCCAAGATTACAGTTATGGCTACACCTTC. Translating gives CASSQDYSYGYTF.

The J gene is TRBJ2-7, the V gene TRBV6-2 or TRBV6-3; the D is unclear. V was clipped by 5 bases and J by 0 bases, with 14 bases between them. The CDR3 totals 15 residues. CDR1 is MNHEY, CDR2 SVGEGT, per germline. The CDR3 protein is CASSRSQEISYEQYF. The CDR3 DNA follows: TGTGCCAGCAGTCGATCTCAAGAGATCTCCTACGAGCAGTACTTC.

The chain links TRBV10-3 to TRBJ2-3, with TRBD2 matching over 13 bases. V lost 5 bases to trimming and J lost 1 base; unmatched junction nucleotides: 9. Germline V gives CDR1 ENHRY, CDR2 SYGVKD. The CDR3 consists of 18 residues. The CDR3 sequence: CAISQTTGLAGGTDTQYF. CDR3 in DNA: TGTGCCATCAGTCAGACGACCGGACTAGCGGGGGGCACAGATACGCAGTATTTT.

The V call is TRBV11-2, the J call TRBJ1-5; TRBD1 is a possible D gene (5 bases). This CDR3 comprises 17 residues. Germline V CDR1 and CDR2: SGHAT, FQNNGV. Trimming removed 3 bases at V and 3 bases at J, with 18 bases between. The CDR3 coding sequence is TGTGCCAGCAGCTTTCCCTCGCTTGCAGGGCTCAATCAGCCCCAGCATTTT. Its protein is CASSFPSLAGLNQPQHF.